Here is one TCR beta chain with its context. Its cognate antigen has yet to be identified. No clone much larger than this one lies a single base away; base qualities are absent. This record belongs to a study of human thymus T cells (dated by TCRdb to about 2020). A note on the overall study: The study characterized TCR alpha and beta repertoires from eight infant thymus samples and a few related peripheral blood samples. Donor ages ranged from about 6 to 244 days, and the cohort comprised five or six male and a couple of female infants.

Points the paper makes about the study in general: Both the thymic and the peripheral blood repertoires appeared to show biased V and J gene segment usage. Thymus samples yielded on average roughly 800,000 unique TCRB clonotypes, compared with roughly 80,000 from blood samples.

The immunoSEQ multiplex PCR assay was used to amplify the TCRB and TCRAD loci from a standardized amount of quality-controlled genomic DNA. The amplicons spanned the V(D)J region and were long enough to cover the CDR3 and allow V and J genes to be identified. Through the commercial immunoSEQ service, the amplicons were sequenced on an Illumina platform. In the source study's methods: Primer bias and sequencing errors were corrected as previously described, and TCRAD and TCRB were defined on the basis of the IMGT database. immunoSEQ Analyzer 3.0 and VDJTools were used for repertoire analysis, which covered basic statistics, V/J segment usage, diversity estimates, rarefaction and pairwise overlap. Diversity was estimated using the Chao1, ChaoE, Efron-Thisted, Shannon and inverse Simpson indices, and was also estimated on datasets down-sampled to the size of the smallest sample. Repertoire overlap was assessed by strict matching of CDR3 nucleotide sequence, V gene and J gene, and clustering was done by Jaccard-based multidimensional scaling. Not all clones reach the TCRdb copy of this immuneACCESS table, which keeps in-frame sequences only. Checked studies attribute under half of the gap to unresolved V genes and leave the rest unexplained. The DNA gave D and trimming, while V, J and clone size come from that table. Present in this sample are about 60,000 clones, 94% of which were seen just once. Clones ranked in the top ten supply approximately 5.9% of the sample.

Immunologically healthy infants undergoing open corrective cardiac surgery for congenital heart defects in Finland were used as donors. For four of the eight donors, a small roughly 0.45-1 mL aliquot of peripheral blood was collected during surgery. For the blood samples, genomic DNA was extracted from all available leukocytes instead of from a set number of cells. Erythrocytes were removed from blood with ACK lysis buffer, and the leukocytes were stored as pellets at -70 °C. Genomic DNA was extracted from frozen cell pellets with a QIAsymphony instrument. The clonotype comes from a boy in the first two years of life with a congenital heart defect but otherwise immunologically healthy. Sequencing was performed on blood.

CDR3 loop: CASSYRADAYEQYF. The DNA sequence is given as TGTGCCAGCAGTTATAGGGCAGACGCCTACGAGCAGTACTTC. In this chain, TRBV6-5 is recombined with TRBJ2-7; no D segment can be confidently identified. The CDR3, cysteine through phenylalanine, is 14 amino acids long. Here the CDR3 DNA is all that survives: 42 bases in frame from base 1. Taken from the germline V gene, the CDR1 and CDR2 loops are MNHEY and SVGAGI. At the junction V is shortened by 3 bases and J by 2 bases, with 11 bases in between.